This TCR beta chain was documented in a study of regulatory T cells in long-lasting Graves disease. V was pared by 5 bases and J by 2 bases, with 4 bases of the junction left unmatched. The CDR3 is made up of 14 amino acids. Per germline, CDR1 SEHNR and CDR2 FQNEAQ (reference sequence). Arm-PCR with iRepertoire HTBI primers amplified the CDR3 regions for these TCR beta libraries. TCRdb re-called the multiplex PCR reads through MiXCR, storing one row per CDR3 protein. The repertoire holds 200,000 to 250,000 distinct CDR3 sequences, with about 19% as singletons. The time point: newly diagnosed GD, antithyroid drugs for less than 3 months. PBMC RNA was the source of the TCR library. Each patient gave approximately 8.8 milliliters of EDTA-anticoagulated peripheral blood. The table lists this clonotype with many counts. The same sample was also studied in work on T cells in Graves' hyperthyroidism and ophthalmopathy. Per that study: Those with hyperthyroidism were 18 to 65 years old, newly diagnosed, and ill for under 2 months. Expanded thyroid clonotypes (above 0.001) were mostly also found in blood.

This TCR came from a woman aged 30 to 39 with Graves disease. The chain uses TRBV7-9 and TRBJ2-3, with 7 bases lining up with TRBD2. The sequencing here drew on peripheral blood mononuclear cells (PBMCs), taken at new diagnosis, from a patient treated with antithyroid drugs. The CDR3 sequence is CASSPSGDTDTQYF. The CDR3 DNA follows: TGTGCCAGCAGCCCTAGCGGTGACACAGATACGCAGTATTTT.